Presented here are 8 T cell receptor beta chains from one specimen sequenced in a study of OX40 agonist ivuxolimab in advanced cancers. TCRdb's table, derived via immunoSEQ multiplex PCR, lists solely in-frame clones and lacks some. The table lists approximately 70,000 clones, around 86% of them singletons. The source was CD4+ or CD8+ T cells sorted from blood, collected in a trial of the OX40 agonist ivuxolimab. The receptors were gathered from an adult with an advanced solid tumor such as melanoma, head and neck, liver or kidney cancer.

CDR3 protein: CASSLVAGPGWETQYF. The CDR3 nucleotides read TGCGCCAGCAGCTTGGTCGCGGGCCCGGGATGGGAGACCCAGTACTTC. The V and J genes are TRBV5-1 and TRBJ2-5, with TRBD2 as a possible D gene (5 bases). The length of the CDR3 is 16 residues. V lost 0 bases and J lost 5, with 17 bases in between. Germline V gives CDR1 SGHRS, CDR2 YFSETQ.

In its sample, this clone was seen a few times. The chain is built from TRBV18 and TRBJ1-1, with D tentatively TRBD1 (6 bases). The CDR3 totals 14 residues. Germline assignment: CDR1 KGHSH and CDR2 LQKENI. V dropped 3 bases and J dropped 1 base, with 9 bases sitting between them. The CDR3 protein is CASSPGHGNTEAFF. Written as DNA, the CDR3 is TGTGCCAGCTCACCGGGACACGGGAACACTGAAGCTTTCTTT.

The V gene is TRBV18, the J gene TRBJ1-2; 7 bases match TRBD1. Germline CDR1 is KGHSH and CDR2 is LQKENI. Trimming at V came to 6 bases and at J to 6 bases, leaving 4 bases not matched to a gene. The CDR3 loop spans 12 amino acids. The CDR3 DNA reads TGTGCCAGCTCCCCGACAGGGAATGGCTACACCTTC. It encodes CASSPTGNGYTF.

This clone was detected only a few times. The chain joins TRBV7-9 to TRBJ1-2; no firm D call. The CDR3 extends over 13 amino acids. V lost 2 bases and J 1 base, leaving 5 bases between the germline ends. CDR1 is SEHNR and CDR2 is FQNEAQ in the germline V gene (reference sequence). The CDR3 reads CASSLKDNYGYTF. CDR3 bases: TGTGCCAGCAGCTTAAAGGATAACTATGGCTACACCTTC.

The rearrangement joins TRBV30 to TRBJ1-1; 7 positions agree with TRBD1. This CDR3 is built from 17 residues. Unmatched junction bases numbered 12, after V lost 2 bases and J lost 0 bases. Germline values: CDR1 GTSNPN, CDR2 SVGIG (reference sequence). The CDR3 sequence: CAWSSRTGRLMNTEAFF. CDR3 coding DNA: TGTGCCTGGAGTTCCCGGACAGGACGCCTAATGAACACTGAAGCTTTCTTT.

The genes are TRBV18 and TRBJ2-2; 7 bases fit TRBD1. The J segment lost 4 bases and the V segment lost 5 bases, leaving 7 bases of the junction unmatched. Looked up from germline, CDR1 is KGHSH and CDR2 is LQKENI. The CDR3 runs 15 residues. DNA for the CDR3: TGTGCCAGCTCAGGGGACAGAGCGAGCACCGGGGAGCTGTTTTTT. This sequence encodes CASSGDRASTGELFF.

The rearrangement uses TRBV6-5 and TRBJ1-2; TRBD1 is a possible D gene (6 bases). Germline-derived CDR1 and CDR2 are MNHEY and SVGAGI. CDR3 size: 15 residues. Trimming removed 6 bases at V and 8 bases at J, with 22 bases between. The CDR3 bases are TGTGCCAGCAGAATGGACAGCGACCCCATTCGCGGCTACACCTTC. Translation: CASRMDSDPIRGYTF.

The chain is built from TRBV19 and TRBJ2-1; TRBD2 matches 11 bases. The CDR3 consists of 13 residues. From germline, CDR1 is LNHDA and CDR2 SQIVND (reference sequence). V gave up 3 bases and J gave up 16 bases; unmatched junction bases: 8. This CDR3 is CASSIPSSGRTFF. The CDR3 region has the DNA TGTGCCAGTAGTATCCCCTCTAGCGGGAGGACTTTCTTC.